Listed here are 11 T cell receptor beta chains from one sample, sequenced in a study of neurological immune-mediated disorders. TCRdb used MiXCR to reprocess the 5' RACE reads, holding one entry per CDR3 protein. The sample has about 70,000 distinct CDR3 sequences; roughly 5% are singletons. Sequenced material: PBMCs. All receptors derive from a human donor with multiple sclerosis. The donor label of this sample is uncertain.

This clonotype came up many times. The chain joins TRBV7-6 to TRBJ2-1, with TRBD1 matching 9 bases. V shed 3 bases and J 9 bases; nucleotides not matched to a gene: 12. CDR3 size: 16 residues. Germline CDR1 reads SGHVS; CDR2 reads FNYEAQ. The CDR3 nucleotides read TGTGCCAGCAGCTTGGTTCCCGGACAGGGGATGGTTGAGCAGTTCTTC. Encoded protein: CASSLVPGQGMVEQFF.

This clonotype came up many times. The J gene is TRBJ1-6, the V gene TRBV29-1, with unresolved D. From germline, CDR1 is SQVTM and CDR2 ANQGSEA. The length of the CDR3 is 12 residues. V was pared by 6 bases and J by 3 bases, with 6 bases between. DNA of the CDR3: TGCAGCGTACGGTACTATAATTCACCCCTCCACTTT. Protein: CSVRYYNSPLHF.

This clonotype came up many times. This chain uses TRBV7-8 with TRBJ1-4; 7 bases align to TRBD1. CDR1 SGHVS and CDR2 FQNEAQ come from the germline V gene. V dropped 3 bases and J dropped 12; count of bases not matched to a gene: 7. The CDR3 runs 13 residues. The DNA for the CDR3 is TGTGCCAGCAGCTTGGGGACAGACCTAGAACTGTTTTTT. It specifies CASSLGTDLELFF. The full variable domain, its missing parts supplied by reference TRBV7-8 and TRBJ1-4, is GAGVSQSPRYKVAKRGQDVALRCDPISGHVSLFWYQQALGQGPEFLTYFQNEAQLDKSGLPSDRFFAERPEGSVSTLKIQRTQQEDSAVYLCASSLGTDLELFFGSGTQLSVL.

The chain recombines TRBV18 with TRBJ2-6; 9 nucleotides line up with TRBD2. The CDR3 extends over 17 amino acids. V gave up 3 bases and J gave up 3 bases; unmatched junction bases: 6. Germline CDR1 is KGHSH and CDR2 is LQKENI. CDR3 DNA: TGTGCCAGCTCACCTCAAAGCGGGAGGCTTGGGGCCAACGTCCTGACTTTC. Its translation: CASSPQSGRLGANVLTF.

In its sample, this clonotype was seen many times. J is TRBJ1-6 and V is TRBV5-1; D is possibly TRBD1 (6 bases). CDR1 and CDR2 (germline): SGHRS, YFSETQ. CDR3 size: 16 residues. V was pared by 3 bases and J by 9 bases, with 19 bases between. CDR3 protein: CASSSLLQGLGSPLHF. CDR3 sequence (DNA): TGCGCCAGCAGCTCCCTCCTTCAGGGGCTGGGTTCACCCCTCCACTTT.

This clonotype has at least ten counts. This rearrangement joins TRBV5-1 to TRBJ2-2; possible D gene TRBD1, 6 bases. Germline assignment: CDR1 SGHRS and CDR2 YFSETQ. Trimming removed 1 base from V and 0 bases from J, with 7 bases in between. The CDR3 sequence is 15 residues long. The CDR3 nucleotides read TGCGCCAGCAGCTTGACAGGGTCGAACACCGGGGAGCTGTTTTTT. It translates to CASSLTGSNTGELFF.

This clonotype was counted at least ten times. The chain employs TRBV20-1 and TRBJ2-3; TRBD2 aligns across 9 bases. The CDR3 runs to 14 residues. V lost 5 bases and J lost 3; bases outside the gene matches: 6. Germline V gives CDR1 DFQATT, CDR2 SNEGSKA (reference sequence). The CDR3 coding sequence is TGCAGTGCTGGAGCGGGGGGACGTACAGATACGCAGTATTTT. Its protein product is CSAGAGGRTDTQYF.

This clonotype was found many times. The chain joins TRBV6-6 to TRBJ2-2, with a weak D call TRBD1 (5 bases). CDR1 MNHNY and CDR2 SVGAGI come from the germline V gene (reference sequence). The CDR3 runs to 15 residues. V was clipped by 5 bases and J by 2 bases, with 12 bases between them. The CDR3 bases are TGTGCCAGCAGTGTAAGACAGATCAACACCGGGGAGCTGTTTTTT. It translates to CASSVRQINTGELFF.

This clonotype was detected ten times or more. This rearrangement joins TRBV9 to TRBJ1-2; D not certain. Trimming took 4 bases from V and 2 from J, leaving 9 bases between them. This CDR3 region has 13 residues. Germline CDR1 SGDLS, CDR2 YYNGEE. The CDR3 sequence is CASSPSLNYGYTF. The DNA of the CDR3 is TGTGCCAGCAGCCCCAGTTTAAACTATGGCTACACCTTC.

Many counts were recorded for this clonotype. This rearrangement joins TRBV6-6 to TRBJ1-5; 9 nucleotides line up with TRBD1. The length of the CDR3 is 15 residues. The V and J ends lost 8 bases and 6 bases, in that order; junction bases with no gene match: 11. Looked up from germline, CDR1 is MNHNY and CDR2 is SVGAGI (reference sequence). The CDR3 region has the DNA TGTGCCAGCGGCGGGGGACAGGGCCCATTTCAGCCCCAGCATTTT. Amino acid sequence: CASGGGQGPFQPQHF.

This clonotype has a count of ten or more. The genes are TRBV5-1 and TRBJ2-5; maybe TRBD1 (6 bases). Trimming removed 6 bases from V and 0 bases from J, with 9 bases in between. Germline V gives CDR1 SGHRS, CDR2 YFSETQ. This CDR3 is built from 13 residues. The CDR3 loop is CASTGQYQETQYF. The CDR3 nucleotides read TGCGCCAGCACTGGACAGTACCAAGAGACCCAGTACTTC.